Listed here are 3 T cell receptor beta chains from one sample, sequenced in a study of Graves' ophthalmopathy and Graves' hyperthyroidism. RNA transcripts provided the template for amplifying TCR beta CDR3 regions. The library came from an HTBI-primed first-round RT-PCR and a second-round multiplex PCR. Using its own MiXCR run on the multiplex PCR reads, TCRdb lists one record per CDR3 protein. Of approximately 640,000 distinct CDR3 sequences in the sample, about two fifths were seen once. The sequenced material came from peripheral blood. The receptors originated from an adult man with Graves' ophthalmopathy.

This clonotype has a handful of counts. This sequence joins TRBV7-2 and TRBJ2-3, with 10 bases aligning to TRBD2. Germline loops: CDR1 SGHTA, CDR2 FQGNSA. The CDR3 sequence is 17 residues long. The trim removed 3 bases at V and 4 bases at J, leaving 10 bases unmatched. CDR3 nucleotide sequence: TGTGCCAGCAGCTTGGCCAACGGACTAGCGGTCGCAGATACGCAGTATTTT. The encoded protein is CASSLANGLAVADTQYF. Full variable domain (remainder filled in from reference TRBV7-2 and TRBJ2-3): GAGVSQSPSNKVTEKGKDVELRCDPISGHTALYWYRQSLGQGLEFLIYFQGNSAPDKSGLPSDRFSAERTGGSVSTLTIQRTQQEDSAVYLCASSLANGLAVADTQYFGPGTRLTVL.

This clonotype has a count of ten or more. CDR3 sequence (DNA): TGCAGTGCTAGTACACAGATAAATCAGCCCCAGCATTTT. Translating gives CSASTQINQPQHF. This rearrangement joins TRBV20-1 to TRBJ1-5; no reliable D call. Germline loops: CDR1 DFQATT, CDR2 SNEGSKA (reference sequence). V gave up 3 bases and J gave up 4 bases, with 10 bases separating them. CDR3 length: 13 amino acids.

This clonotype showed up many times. CDR3 bases: TGTGCCATCAGTGAGGTGGGGGGAAACACTGAAGCTTTCTTT. Its protein product is CAISEVGGNTEAFF. This chain connects TRBV10-3 to TRBJ1-1; D possibly corresponds to TRBD1 (5 bases). The CDR3 spans 14 residues. V was shortened by 2 bases and J by 2 bases, with 9 bases between the two germline ends. Germline values: CDR1 ENHRY, CDR2 SYGVKD.